This T cell receptor (beta chain) was observed in a study of blood T cell repertoires in COVID-19 (TCRdb year 2020). For the study in its entirety: The collaborator samples originated in the United States, Italy and Spain and spanned the acute and convalescent phases of COVID-19. The prospective study material was composed of cDNA or gDNA derived from T cells, B-cell-depleted T cells, or PBMCs. Subjects who had been exposed to COVID-19, were actively infected with it, or had recovered from it provided the deeply sampled blood TCRbeta repertoires that made up the dataset. A freely available public database, intended as a resource for researchers studying the immune response to SARS-CoV-2, is where the repertoires were released. The samples were drawn from two sources: the first 160 participants of the ongoing ImmuneRACE study, and approximately 1,300 subjects contributed by 6 global collaborators. Nearly every sample came with metadata listing a de-identified subject ID, COVID-19 status, age in years and sex. Where HLA class I and class II types were available, the types were taken from metadata supplied by the sample provider, not from assay-based typing. Study-level results and caveats: The amount of clinical and demographic metadata varied by source and participant and was provided uncurated.

Whole blood was collected in K2EDTA tubes by collaborating institutions according to the institutions' own protocols. For TCRbeta analysis, collaborators shipped samples as frozen whole blood, isolated PBMCs, or DNA extracted from either of those sample types. There are 13 amino acids in the CDR3, from cysteine to phenylalanine inclusive. The read is trimmed to its CDR3 DNA, 39 bases read in frame from base 1. Note on this clone: Its antigen remains undetermined. Base quality data are lacking; no much larger clone is found one base away.

TCRbeta CDR3 regions were amplified from genomic DNA by means of the immunoSEQ Assay, a bias-controlled multiplex PCR. For the original study's pipeline: The number of nucleated cells in each sample was estimated from the amplification of reference gene primers within the assay. Sequence reads were collapsed and filtered to measure the absolute abundance of every unique TCRbeta CDR3 rearrangement. For each sample, productive Simpson clonality was calculated by taking the square root of Simpson's diversity index across productive rearrangements. Sourced from immuneACCESS, this table was stored by TCRdb with only in-frame sequences that have V and J called. A share of the clones is absent; for the studies checked, an unresolved V gene accounts for under half, and the remainder has no known explanation. Clonal size and the V and J genes are those of that table, whereas D and trimming came from the DNA. Within this sample are 100,000 or so clones, with 88% of them counted one time only. The biggest ten clones account for 5% of the sample.

This receptor was taken from a human donor in a cohort sampled during active COVID-19. Sequencing was carried out using peripheral blood. The V and J segments used are TRBV21-1 and TRBJ2-7; TRBD2, the table's D call, lacks a check against the DNA. TRBV21-1 is noted as a pseudogene. The CDR3 here reads CASSPEANYEQYF. The nucleotide sequence is TGTGCCAGCAGCCCAGAGGCGAACTACGAGCAGTACTTC.